Following are 13 T cell receptor beta chains from one sample sequenced in a study of OX40 agonist ivuxolimab in advanced cancers. Assay: immunoSEQ multiplex PCR; the TCRdb copy retains only in-frame clones and omits some. The table lists about 45,000 clones, approximately 86% of them singletons. Material: CD4+ or CD8+ T cells sorted from blood, obtained in a trial of the OX40 agonist ivuxolimab. The receptors originated from an adult with an advanced solid tumor such as melanoma, head and neck, liver or kidney cancer.

This rearrangement joins TRBV5-6 to TRBJ2-7; perhaps TRBD1 as D (5 bases). There are 15 residues in the CDR3. The germline V gene has CDR1 SGHDT and CDR2 YYEEEE. Trimming stripped 0 bases from V and 0 bases from J, with 10 bases between. Here the CDR3 reads CASSLAGMSSYEQYF. CDR3 DNA sequence: TGTGCCAGCAGCTTGGCAGGGATGAGCTCCTACGAGCAGTACTTC.

The CDR3 DNA reads as TGCGCCAGCAGCTTTACTAGCGACCCCGGGGAGCTGTTTTTT. Translated: CASSFTSDPGELFF. The V call is TRBV5-1, the J call TRBJ2-2, with TRBD2 matching 7 bases. The CDR3 spans 14 residues. V shed 2 bases, J shed 6 bases, and the junction held 4 bases outside the gene matches. Germline loops: CDR1 SGHRS, CDR2 YFSETQ.

This sequence joins TRBV14 and TRBJ1-5; unclear D gene. The CDR3 sequence is 16 residues long. CDR1 is SGHDN and CDR2 is FVKESK in the germline V gene. Trimming pared 1 base from V and 3 bases from J, leaving 13 bases between. The DNA for the CDR3 is TGTGCCAGCAGCCAAGGAAAAGGGCGACCCAATCAGCCCCAGCATTTT. Its translation: CASSQGKGRPNQPQHF.

V usage is TRBV7-3 and J usage is TRBJ1-1; 7 nucleotides line up with TRBD1. V gave up 3 bases and J gave up 10 bases; unmatched junction bases: 8. The CDR3 totals 13 residues. The germline CDR1 and CDR2 sequences are SGHTA and FQGTGA. The CDR3 spells CASSFDMTGRAFF. The CDR3 coding sequence is TGTGCCAGCAGCTTCGACATGACAGGGCGAGCTTTCTTT.

This chain links TRBV7-9 with TRBJ2-7; the D gene is possibly TRBD2 (6 bases). The CDR3 is made up of 15 amino acids. The ends were cut back, 0 bases at V and 0 bases at J, with 9 bases in the middle. Germline assignment: CDR1 SEHNR and CDR2 FQNEAQ (reference sequence). The CDR3 DNA is TGTGCCAGCAGCTTAGCACACGGGAGCTCCTACGAGCAGTACTTC. Protein product: CASSLAHGSSYEQYF. The whole variable domain, filled in from reference TRBV7-9 and TRBJ2-7, reads DTGVSQNPRHKITKRGQNVTFRCDPISEHNRLYWYRQTLGQGPEFLTYFQNEAQLEKSRLLSDRFSAERPKGSFSTLEIQRTEQGDSAMYLCASSLAHGSSYEQYFGPGTRLTVT.

This chain connects TRBV4-1 to TRBJ1-4, with D possibly matching TRBD1 (6 bases). Trimming removed 3 bases at V and 8 bases at J, with 19 bases between. The V gene's germline CDR1 is MGHRA and CDR2 YSYEKL. There are 16 residues in the CDR3. The chain's CDR3 is CASSQGLQGKWEKLFF. CDR3 nucleotide sequence: TGCGCCAGCAGCCAGGGCCTACAGGGAAAGTGGGAAAAACTGTTTTTT.

This rearrangement joins TRBV7-2 to TRBJ2-3; D is undetermined. Germline V gives CDR1 SGHTA, CDR2 FQGNSA. The CDR3 is 12 amino acids. V was cut by 8 bases and J by 2 bases, with 8 bases left in between. The CDR3 spells CASGPYTDTQYF. DNA of the CDR3: TGTGCCAGCGGCCCATACACAGATACGCAGTATTTT.

V gene TRBV5-1 combines with J gene TRBJ2-1; 9 nucleotides agree with TRBD1. Germline loops: CDR1 SGHRS, CDR2 YFSETQ. Trimming at V came to 0 bases and at J to 6 bases, leaving 4 bases not matched to a gene. The CDR3 runs 15 residues. CDR3 region: CASSLEGDRVNEQFF. For the CDR3, the DNA is TGCGCCAGCAGCTTGGAAGGGGACAGGGTCAATGAGCAGTTCTTC.

The chain carries TRBV4-1 and TRBJ1-2; D is unclear. The CDR3 loop spans 17 amino acids. Trimming took 1 base from V and 1 from J, leaving 16 bases between them. The germline V gene encodes CDR1 MGHRA and CDR2 YSYEKL. The CDR3 bases are TGCGCCAGCAGCCAAGCGACATACACCCGGAATAACTATGGCTACACCTTC. Amino acids: CASSQATYTRNNYGYTF.

J is TRBJ2-7 and V is TRBV25-1; D call uncertain. The CDR3 is 15 amino acids. The V gene's germline CDR1 is MGHDK and CDR2 SYGVNS. Between the trimmed V and J ends, which lost 2 bases and 6 bases, there was a span of 17 bases. CDR3 nucleotides: TGTGCCAGCAGTGAAGGGCAGGTCCATAGGCCCGAGCAGTACTTC. Translating gives CASSEGQVHRPEQYF.

The CDR3 region has the DNA TGTGCCAGCAGTGGACAGGGTCGCCGCTATAATTCACCCCTCCACTTT. Encoded protein: CASSGQGRRYNSPLHF. V and J are TRBV28 and TRBJ1-6; 8 bases agree with TRBD1. Germline V CDR1 and CDR2: MDHEN, SYDVKM. The CDR3 sequence is 16 residues long. V was pared by 5 bases and J by 3 bases, with 6 bases of the junction left unmatched. Full variable domain (rest looked up from reference TRBV28 and TRBJ1-6): DVKVTQSSRYLVKRTGEKVFLECVQDMDHENMFWYRQDPGLGLRLIYFSYDVKMKEKGDIPEGYSVSREKKERFSLILESASTNQTSMYLCASSGQGRRYNSPLHFGNGTRLTVT.

The gene calls are TRBV7-2 and TRBJ1-1, with D uncertain. The germline gives CDR1 SGHTA, CDR2 FQGNSA. Trimming pared 3 bases from V and 2 bases from J, leaving 13 bases between. CDR3 length: 15 residues. As DNA, the CDR3 is TGTGCCAGCAGCTTCTTGGGCCCTGGAAACACTGAAGCTTTCTTT. Translating gives CASSFLGPGNTEAFF.

CDR3 in DNA: TGCGCCAGCAGCCAGGAAGGCCTTTTTGGGGCCCCCCAAACCGGGGAGCTGTTTTTT. Its translation is CASSQEGLFGAPQTGELFF. The rearrangement uses TRBV4-3 and TRBJ2-2; a weak D match, TRBD1 (5 bases). Germline lookup yields CDR1 LGHNA and CDR2 YSLEER. This CDR3 is 19 amino acids long. Deletions cut 3 bases from V and 5 bases from J, with 25 bases between.